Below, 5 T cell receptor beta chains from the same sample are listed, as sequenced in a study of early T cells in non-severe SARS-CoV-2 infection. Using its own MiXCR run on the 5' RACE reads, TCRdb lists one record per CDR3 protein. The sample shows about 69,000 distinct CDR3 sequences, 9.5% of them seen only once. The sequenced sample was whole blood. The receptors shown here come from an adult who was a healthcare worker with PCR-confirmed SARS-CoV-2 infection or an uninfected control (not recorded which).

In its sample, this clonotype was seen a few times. The CDR3 reads CASSFDRVGEQFF. CDR3 bases: TGTGCCAGCAGCTTCGACAGGGTTGGTGAGCAGTTCTTC. This sequence joins TRBV7-3 and TRBJ2-1, with 7 bases lining up with TRBD1. This CDR3 is built from 13 residues. Trimming took 3 bases from V and 9 from J; bases not matched to a gene: 5. Germline values: CDR1 SGHTA, CDR2 FQGTGA.

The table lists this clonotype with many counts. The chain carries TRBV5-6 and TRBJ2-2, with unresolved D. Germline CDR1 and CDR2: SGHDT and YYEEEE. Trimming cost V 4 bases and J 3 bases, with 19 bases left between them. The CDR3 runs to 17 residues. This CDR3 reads CASSPRRANWDTGELFF. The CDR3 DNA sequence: TGTGCCAGCAGCCCCCGCCGAGCCAATTGGGACACCGGGGAGCTGTTTTTT. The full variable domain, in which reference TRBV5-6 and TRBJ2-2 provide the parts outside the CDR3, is DAGVTQSPTHLIKTRGQQVTLRCSPKSGHDTVSWYQQALGQGPQFIFQYYEEEERQRGNFPDRFSGHQFPNYSSELNVNALLLGDSALYLCASSPRRANWDTGELFFGEGSRLTVL.

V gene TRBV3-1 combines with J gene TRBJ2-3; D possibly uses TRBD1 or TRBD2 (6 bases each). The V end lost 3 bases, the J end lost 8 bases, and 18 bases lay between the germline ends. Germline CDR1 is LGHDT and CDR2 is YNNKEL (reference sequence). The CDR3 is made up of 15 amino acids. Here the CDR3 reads CASSHDGTGARTQYF. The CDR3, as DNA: TGTGCCAGCAGCCATGACGGGACGGGGGCCCGTACGCAGTATTTT.

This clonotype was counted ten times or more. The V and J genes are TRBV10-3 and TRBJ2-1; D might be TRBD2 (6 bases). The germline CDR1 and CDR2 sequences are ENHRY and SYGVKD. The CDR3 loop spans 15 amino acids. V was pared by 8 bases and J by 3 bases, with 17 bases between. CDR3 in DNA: TGTGCCATCTCGGCCCGACTAGATATCTACAATGAGCAGTTCTTC. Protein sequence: CAISARLDIYNEQFF.

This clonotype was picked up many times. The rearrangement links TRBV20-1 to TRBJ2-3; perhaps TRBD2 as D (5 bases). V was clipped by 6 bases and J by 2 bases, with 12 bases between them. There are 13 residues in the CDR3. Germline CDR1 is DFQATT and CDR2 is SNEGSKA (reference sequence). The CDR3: CSATGLYTDTQYF. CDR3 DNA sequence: TGCAGTGCGACCGGACTCTACACAGATACGCAGTATTTT.